A selection of T cell receptor beta chains follows, all from one sample in a study of T cell repertoires in cytomegalovirus infection. These receptors lack a known antigen. From the reads, TCRdb called clonotypes with MiXCR, one entry per CDR3 protein. The sample lists about a million distinct CDR3 sequences; around 31% were seen once. Here the sequenced sample was cultured CD8+ T cells from PBMCs, taken from culture after CMV antigen stimulation. These receptors all come from a human donor in good health (CMV status not recorded). Some clones in this sample may be carry-over from other donors' samples. Each CDR3 is given with its conserved first and last residue. A D gene is named only where the DNA matches it firmly. Clone size is given for some rows only: seen once, a few or many times, or a class if the clone is expanded.

-	few	TRBV14	TRBJ2-3	CASSQELTDTQYF	TGTGCCAGCAGCCAAGAACTAACAGATACGCAGTATTTT
-	-	TRBV10-3	TRBJ2-1	CAISVETSGAPSNEQFF	TGTGCCATCAGTGTAGAGACTAGTGGGGCTCCTAGCAATGAGCAGTTCTTC
-	many	TRBV7-6	TRBJ2-5	CASSLAQNWIQETQYF	TGTGCCAGCAGCTTAGCGCAAAATTGGATCCAAGAGACCCAGTACTTC
-	few	TRBV12-3/TRBV12-4	TRBJ2-3	CASTLAGRTDTQYF	TGTGCCAGCACCTTGGCGGGGCGCACAGATACGCAGTATTTT
TRBD2	-	TRBV12-3/TRBV12-4	TRBJ2-1	CASRQRGGGANEQFF	TGTGCCAGCAGACAAAGGGGCGGGGGGGCAAATGAGCAGTTCTTC
TRBD2	-	TRBV4-1	TRBJ2-3	CASNQDRGDAWNTQYF	TGTGCCAGCAACCAAGACCGGGGGGACGCTTGGAATACGCAGTATTTT
-	-	TRBV14	TRBJ1-2	CASSQERIQNEANYGYTF	TGTGCCAGCAGCCAAGAAAGGATCCAAAATGAAGCTAACTATGGCTACACCTTC
-	few	TRBV7-9	TRBJ2-5	CASSLAPSLGETQYF	TGTGCCAGCAGCTTAGCCCCTAGCTTGGGAGAGACCCAGTACTTC
-	-	TRBV27	TRBJ2-1	CASSLSVKGGNEQFF	TGTGCCAGCAGTTTATCGGTAAAGGGAGGCAATGAGCAGTTCTTC
TRBD2	many	TRBV7-2	TRBJ2-1	CASSLNGGGTYNEQFF	TGTGCCAGCAGCTTAAATGGCGGGGGAACCTACAATGAGCAGTTCTTC
-	-	TRBV6-5	TRBJ1-2	CASSPEQEYGYTF	TGTGCCAGCAGTCCGGAACAGGAATATGGCTACACCTTC
-	-	TRBV5-1	TRBJ2-1	CASKTETSLDEQFF	TGCGCCAGCAAGACTGAGACTAGTCTCGATGAGCAGTTCTTC
-	few	TRBV12-3/TRBV12-4	TRBJ1-4	CASSPWEGGEKLFF	TGTGCCAGCAGTCCCTGGGAGGGGGGTGAAAAACTGTTTTTT
-	-	TRBV6-5	TRBJ2-5	CASSNQGKETQYF	TGTGCCAGCAGTAATCAGGGGAAAGAGACCCAGTACTTC
-	-	TRBV18	TRBJ2-3	CASSPGSDSRGDTQYF	TGTGCCAGCTCACCGGGAAGCGACAGCCGGGGAGATACGCAGTATTTT
-	few	TRBV28	TRBJ2-3	CASSLLKMVPDTQYF	TGTGCCAGCAGTTTATTGAAGATGGTGCCAGATACGCAGTATTTT
-	-	TRBV7-2	TRBJ2-4	CASSLLGVEIAKNIQYF	TGTGCCAGCAGCTTATTAGGGGTGGAAATTGCCAAAAACATTCAGTACTTC
-	-	TRBV7-6	TRBJ2-1	CASSKGHNEQFF	TGTGCCAGCAGCAAAGGGCACAATGAGCAGTTCTTC
-	few	TRBV9	TRBJ2-3	CASSARTPDTQYF	TGTGCCAGCAGCGCAAGGACCCCAGATACGCAGTATTTT
-	-	TRBV4-3	TRBJ2-6	CASSQDRVTLSGANVLTF	TGCGCCAGCAGCCAAGACCGCGTCACCCTCTCTGGGGCCAACGTCCTGACTTTC
TRBD1	-	TRBV19	TRBJ2-7	CASRLSGQGGEQYF	TGTGCCAGTAGACTTTCGGGACAGGGAGGCGAGCAGTACTTC
-	-	TRBV6-5	TRBJ2-1	CASSYARGRDEQFF	TGTGCCAGCAGTTACGCGAGGGGAAGGGATGAGCAGTTCTTC